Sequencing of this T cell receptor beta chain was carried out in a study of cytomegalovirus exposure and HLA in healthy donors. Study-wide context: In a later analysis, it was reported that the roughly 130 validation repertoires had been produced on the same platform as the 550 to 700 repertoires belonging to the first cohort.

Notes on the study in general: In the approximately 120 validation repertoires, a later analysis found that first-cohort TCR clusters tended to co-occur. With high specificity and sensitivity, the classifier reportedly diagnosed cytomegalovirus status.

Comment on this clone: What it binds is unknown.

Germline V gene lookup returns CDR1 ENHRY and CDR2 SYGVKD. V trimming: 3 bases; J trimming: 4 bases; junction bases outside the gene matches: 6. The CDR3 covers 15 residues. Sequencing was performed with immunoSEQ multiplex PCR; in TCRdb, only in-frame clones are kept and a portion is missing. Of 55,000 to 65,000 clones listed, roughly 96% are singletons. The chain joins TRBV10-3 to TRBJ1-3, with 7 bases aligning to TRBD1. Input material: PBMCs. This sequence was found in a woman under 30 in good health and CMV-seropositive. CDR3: CAISDGDRRGNTIYF. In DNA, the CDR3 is TGTGCCATCAGTGATGGGGACAGAAGGGGAAACACCATATATTTT.